Listed below are T cell receptor beta chains from one sample, sequenced in a study of blood T cell repertoires in COVID-19. The repertoire was sequenced with immunoSEQ multiplex PCR; TCRdb's copy has only in-frame clones and lacks some. Among fewer than 200,000 clones listed, roughly four fifths were seen once. The specimen was peripheral blood. These receptors were taken from a woman between 65 and 79 years old with COVID-19, enrolled during active disease. Each CDR3 is given with its conserved first and last residue. The order of the fields is V gene, CDR3 protein.

v_call: TRBV19; cdr3_aa: CASSIRQGHQPQHF
v_call: TRBV10-3; cdr3_aa: CAISEGQHTEAFF
v_call: TRBV18; cdr3_aa: CASSPGQNNQPQHF
v_call: TRBV28; cdr3_aa: CASYPPAGVSYEQYF
v_call: TRBV6-5; cdr3_aa: CASRPDRAPGNTIYF
v_call: TRBV5-4; cdr3_aa: CASSPPTNMNTEAFF
v_call: TRBV28; cdr3_aa: CASSLSLDRAYEQYF
v_call: TRBV11-2; cdr3_aa: CASSFYGETQYF
v_call: TRBV7-9; cdr3_aa: CASSLERTSGSYNEQFF
v_call: TRBV11-2; cdr3_aa: CASSPSPGHTIYF
v_call: TRBV9; cdr3_aa: CASSVGSGGNQPQHF
v_call: TRBV24-1; cdr3_aa: CATSLAGGGHEQYF
v_call: TRBV19; cdr3_aa: CASRGSGHGYTF
v_call: TRBV5-1; cdr3_aa: CASSRPTDASTDTQYF
v_call: TRBV7-9; cdr3_aa: CASSPDSIGAESYTF
v_call: TRBV7-2; cdr3_aa: CASSPQGNTEAFF
v_call: TRBV30; cdr3_aa: CAWSVRRSGPTGELFF
v_call: TRBV30; cdr3_aa: CAWSVLRSGANVLTF
v_call: TRBV2; cdr3_aa: CASKRGRGYYGYTF
v_call: TRBV19; cdr3_aa: CASSRGQVGYNEQFF
v_call: TRBV5-1; cdr3_aa: CASSFSVSGANVLTF
v_call: TRBV11-3; cdr3_aa: CASSITRGTGELFF
v_call: TRBV2; cdr3_aa: CASRHRESNYGYTF
v_call: TRBV4-1; cdr3_aa: CASSQGVTAGNTIYF
v_call: TRBV30; cdr3_aa: CARGPNSYEQYF
v_call: TRBV7-9; cdr3_aa: CASSRTSGSYNEQFF
v_call: TRBV28; cdr3_aa: CASSPGLAEGAYEQYF
v_call: TRBV7-8; cdr3_aa: CASTFLAGSQEQYF
v_call: TRBV28; cdr3_aa: CASTVPSGSREQFF
v_call: TRBV5-1; cdr3_aa: CASSLTSGSDTGELFF
v_call: TRBV29-1; cdr3_aa: CSVEGAGTGSYNEQFF
v_call: TRBV29-1; cdr3_aa: CSVPALTGGATAEQYF
v_call: TRBV6-2/TRBV6-3; cdr3_aa: CASSYPASSYNEQFF
v_call: TRBV10-3; cdr3_aa: CAISEPGQGTTYEQYF
v_call: TRBV5-6; cdr3_aa: CASSSASGGETQYF
v_call: TRBV5-3; cdr3_aa: CARSPLDVGDPDSMYGYTF
v_call: TRBV15; cdr3_aa: CATSRGGTQEETQYF
v_call: TRBV3-1/TRBV3-2; cdr3_aa: CASSQDTREQYF
v_call: TRBV6-2/TRBV6-3; cdr3_aa: CASSSTGSGGYTF
v_call: TRBV15; cdr3_aa: CATSRAGGGTEAFF
v_call: TRBV30; cdr3_aa: CAWSAIEGRVITEAFF
v_call: TRBV24-1; cdr3_aa: CATSERRTSGREYNEQFF
v_call: TRBV28; cdr3_aa: CASTGLGIDMREQYF
v_call: TRBV5-1; cdr3_aa: CASSLVGGDQPQHF
v_call: TRBV5-1; cdr3_aa: CASSFYLAGSNEQFF
v_call: TRBV19; cdr3_aa: CASAGASGSTQYF
v_call: TRBV19; cdr3_aa: CASSSGTGGPSGANVLTF
v_call: TRBV7-2; cdr3_aa: CASSFQWNTEAFF
v_call: TRBV7-2; cdr3_aa: CASSREQGGISGELFF
v_call: TRBV20-1; cdr3_aa: CSAIDYPEAFF
v_call: TRBV15; cdr3_aa: CATSIKQDRYYGYTF
v_call: TRBV28; cdr3_aa: CASKRGRGEKLFF
v_call: TRBV2; cdr3_aa: CASRAVGLGYGYTF